This is a list of T cell receptor beta chains from one sample in a study of blood T cell repertoires in COVID-19. The method was immunoSEQ multiplex PCR; TCRdb's version includes in-frame clones alone and lacks a portion of them. The sample shows about 370,000 clones, more than 80% of them seen only once. Sequencing input: PBMCs or T cells enriched from blood (not recorded which). The receptors stem from a man in his late teens or twenties who had recovered from COVID-19. Each CDR3 is given with its conserved first and last residue. A D gene is named only where the DNA matches it firmly. For some rows the clone size is stated as once, few or many, or as a class when expanded; others skip it.

j_call clone_size cdr3_length v_call d_call cdr3_aa cdr3_nt
TRBJ1-4 . 13 TRBV19 . CASKNLSNEKLFF TGTGCCAGTAAGAATCTGAGTAATGAAAAACTGTTTTTT
TRBJ1-2 . 12 TRBV10-2 . CASSFYRDGYTF TGCGCCAGCAGTTTCTACAGGGATGGCTACACCTTC
TRBJ1-2 few 14 TRBV19 TRBD1 CASSIRDRGPGYTF TGTGCCAGTAGTATACGGGACAGGGGACCCGGCTACACCTTC
TRBJ2-7 . 14 TRBV7-2 TRBD1 CASSRGQDYYEQYF TGTGCCAGCAGCCGGGGACAGGACTATTACGAGCAGTACTTC
TRBJ2-7 . 17 TRBV10-3 TRBD2 CAISEYLAGKSVAEQYF TGTGCCATCAGTGAGTACCTAGCGGGAAAGAGTGTTGCCGAGCAGTACTTC
TRBJ1-6 few 15 TRBV19 . CASNDGGLYNSPLHF TGTGCCAGCAATGACGGGGGGCTCTACAATTCACCCCTCCACTTT
TRBJ1-2 . 13 TRBV5-1 . CASSSSGTGGYTF TGCGCCAGCAGCTCATCAGGTACAGGGGGCTACACCTTC
TRBJ1-3 . 16 TRBV5-1 . CASNPDGGPSGNTIYF TGCGCCAGCAATCCAGACGGGGGTCCCTCTGGAAACACCATATATTTT
TRBJ1-2 once 13 TRBV5-1 TRBD1 CASSLGQGGGYTF TGCGCCAGCAGCTTGGGACAGGGGGGAGGCTACACCTTC
TRBJ2-5 . 16 TRBV28 TRBD1 CASSYRRDRGGETQYF TGTGCCAGCAGTTACCGCCGGGACAGGGGGGGAGAGACCCAGTACTTC
TRBJ2-5 . 13 TRBV19 . CASEDLGGETQYF TGTGCCAGCGAAGACCTTGGAGGCGAGACCCAGTACTTC
TRBJ2-2 . 16 TRBV7-2 TRBD2 CASSLFLAANTGELFF TGTGCCAGCAGCTTATTCCTAGCGGCGAACACCGGGGAGCTGTTTTTT
TRBJ1-1 . 16 TRBV30 TRBD1 CAWSGGVNRGYTEAFF TGTGCCTGGAGTGGGGGGGTTAACAGGGGCTACACTGAAGCTTTCTTT
TRBJ2-1 . 16 TRBV11-2 . CASSFTDGSSYNEQFF TGTGCCAGCAGCTTCACCGACGGGAGCTCCTACAATGAGCAGTTCTTC
TRBJ2-2 once 16 TRBV29-1 TRBD2 CSAEGASGRGTGELFF TGCAGCGCAGAGGGGGCTAGCGGGAGGGGGACCGGGGAGCTGTTTTTT
TRBJ2-1 . 16 TRBV10-3 TRBD2 CAISGGEGGVVGEQFF TGTGCCATCAGTGGGGGGGAGGGAGGAGTAGTAGGTGAGCAGTTCTTC
TRBJ1-6 . 13 TRBV7-8 . CASSLTSNSPLHF TGTGCCAGCAGCCTTACATCTAATTCACCCCTCCACTTT
TRBJ1-3 . 15 TRBV9 . CASSVGSSSGNTIYF TGTGCCAGCAGCGTAGGATCCAGCTCTGGAAACACCATATATTTT
TRBJ1-1 . 13 TRBV5-4 . CASSHLTNTEAFF TGTGCCAGCAGCCATCTAACGAACACTGAAGCTTTCTTT
TRBJ2-7 . 13 TRBV1 . CTSSRPKASEQYF TGCACCAGCAGCCGGCCAAAAGCGAGCGAGCAGTACTTC
TRBJ1-6 . 14 TRBV28 . CASSLYTPNSPLHF TGTGCCAGCAGTTTATACACACCTAATTCACCCCTCCACTTT
TRBJ1-2 . 15 TRBV11-2 . CASSSIYRGNYGYTF TGTGCCAGCAGCTCCATTTATAGGGGAAACTATGGCTACACCTTC
TRBJ2-1 . 11 TRBV6-5 . CASSSLDEQFF TGTGCCAGCAGCTCACTGGATGAGCAGTTCTTC
TRBJ2-7 . 15 TRBV4-3 . CASSQGPSGTYEQYF TGCGCCAGCAGCCAAGGACCATCAGGGACCTACGAGCAGTACTTC
TRBJ2-2 . 13 TRBV29-1 TRBD2 CSGTSGNTGELFF TGCAGCGGGACTAGCGGGAACACCGGGGAGCTGTTTTTT
TRBJ1-1 once 15 TRBV7-8 . CASSVGAGDSTEAFF TGTGCCAGCAGCGTGGGTGCGGGGGACTCCACTGAAGCTTTCTTT
TRBJ2-7 . 12 TRBV18 . CASSPGGYEQYF TGTGCCAGCTCACCTGGAGGATACGAGCAGTACTTC
TRBJ1-5 . 15 TRBV4-3 . CASSQAVRGNQPQHF TGCGCCAGCAGCCAAGCCGTCCGGGGCAATCAGCCCCAGCATTTT
TRBJ1-3 . 13 TRBV19 . CATRTHSEDTIYF TGTGCCACCCGGACCCATTCGGAGGACACCATATATTTT
TRBJ2-2 . 13 TRBV19 . CASSTLTGGELFF TGTGCCAGTAGTACCTTGACGGGCGGGGAGCTGTTTTTT
TRBJ2-3 . 17 TRBV7-8 TRBD2 CASSLRRTSGDTDTQYF TGTGCCAGCAGCTTAAGACGGACTAGCGGGGACACAGATACGCAGTATTTT
TRBJ2-7 . 16 TRBV6-5 TRBD1 CASSYSAGGSSYEQYF TGTGCCAGCAGTTACTCGGCAGGGGGCAGCTCCTACGAGCAGTACTTC
TRBJ1-1 few 13 TRBV5-6 . CASSWEHNTEAFF TGTGCCAGCAGCTGGGAGCACAACACTGAAGCTTTCTTT
TRBJ1-1 . 17 TRBV19 . CASKSYSLRDLNTEAFF TGTGCCAGCAAGAGTTATTCGCTCCGGGACTTGAACACTGAAGCTTTCTTT
TRBJ1-1 . 15 TRBV6-5 . CASSYGGYHGTEAFF TGTGCCAGCAGTTACGGAGGGTATCACGGCACTGAAGCTTTCTTT
TRBJ1-3 . 18 TRBV7-2 . CASSLGGLNRVIPNTIYF TGTGCCAGCAGCTTAGGAGGTTTAAACAGGGTGATCCCAAACACCATATATTTT
TRBJ2-2 . 12 TRBV3-1/TRBV3-2 TRBD1 CASSQGQGELFF TGTGCCAGCAGCCAGGGACAGGGGGAGCTGTTTTTT
TRBJ2-1 . 15 TRBV7-9 . CASSSTRSSYNEQFF TGTGCCAGCAGCTCAACGCGTAGCTCCTACAATGAGCAGTTCTTC
TRBJ1-1 few 14 TRBV7-2 TRBD1 CASSLQGINTEAFF TGTGCCAGCAGCCTACAGGGGATAAACACTGAAGCTTTCTTT
TRBJ2-7 few 13 TRBV3-1/TRBV3-2 . CASSQVPSYEQYF TGTGCCAGCAGCCAAGTCCCCAGTTACGAGCAGTACTTC
TRBJ1-2 many 14 TRBV19 . CASMGQRPNYGYTF TGTGCCAGTATGGGACAAAGGCCTAACTATGGCTACACCTTC
TRBJ1-4 . 16 TRBV4-1 . CASSPYSVATNEKLFF TGCGCCAGCAGCCCTTATTCGGTTGCAACTAATGAAAAACTGTTTTTT
TRBJ2-7 once 16 TRBV15 TRBD2 CATSREGGTSKNEQYF TGTGCCACCAGCAGAGAGGGGGGGACTAGTAAAAACGAGCAGTACTTC
TRBJ1-3 . 11 TRBV12-3/TRBV12-4 . CASRAGNTIYF TGTGCCTCGCGGGCTGGAAACACCATATATTTT
TRBJ1-5 . 15 TRBV27 . CATSFGVNSNHPQHF TGTGCCACCTCATTCGGCGTAAATAGCAATCATCCCCAGCATTTT
TRBJ2-3 . 15 TRBV19 TRBD1 CASSVRDRTTDTQYF TGTGCCAGTAGTGTCCGGGACAGGACCACAGATACGCAGTATTTT